This passage covers 23 T cell receptor beta chains from one sample sequenced in a study of monozygotic twins with inflammatory bowel disease. TCRdb derives one entry per CDR3 protein from the 5' RACE reads, leaving out DNA. Here the sample table reports about 210,000 distinct CDR3 sequences. Material for sequencing was blood. These receptors were collected from a human donor with ulcerative colitis or Crohn's disease, or a healthy co-twin of an affected twin (not recorded which).

The chain recombines TRBV18 with TRBJ2-1; TCRdb outputs TRBD1, but without DNA this stays unchecked. There are 13 residues in the CDR3. CDR1 is KGHSH and CDR2 is LQKENI in the germline V gene. CDR3 sequence: CASSPLRGNEQFF.

This sequence joins TRBV20-1 and TRBJ1-1; lacking DNA, the TRBD1 call made by TCRdb goes unchecked. Germline CDR1 and CDR2: DFQATT and SNEGSKA (reference sequence). The CDR3 totals 16 residues. CDR3: CSAKLLLGQQNTEAFF.

The J gene is TRBJ2-3, the V gene TRBV12-3 or TRBV12-4; TCRdb's D call, TRBD2, is unchecked because there is no DNA. The CDR3 has 19 residues. CDR3 residues: CASSLVVAGGSTSTDTQYF.

The rearrangement uses TRBV7-7 and TRBJ2-5; TCRdb selects TRBD2, and the lack of DNA leaves this call unchecked. Germline V gene data show CDR1 as SSHAT and CDR2 as FNYEAQ (reference sequence). The CDR3 has 16 residues. The CDR3 sequence: CASSLGGAGIRETQYF.

The V gene is TRBV20-1, the J gene TRBJ1-1; TCRdb's D call, TRBD1, is unchecked because there is no DNA. This CDR3 comprises 13 residues. Per germline, CDR1 DFQATT and CDR2 SNEGSKA (reference sequence). This chain's CDR3 is CSATQGGNTEAFF.

The chain uses TRBV5-6 and TRBJ2-1; TCRdb picks TRBD1, but there is no DNA to check that call. This CDR3 region has 12 residues. Germline V lookup: CDR1 SGHDT, CDR2 YYEEEE. The CDR3 sequence: CASSLWDGRRFF.

The chain combines TRBV5-1 with TRBJ1-2; TCRdb gives TRBD1 as the D gene, but with no DNA this cannot be confirmed. The CDR3 contains 17 residues. Germline loops: CDR1 SGHRS, CDR2 YFSETQ. The chain's CDR3 is CASSLGDSFLINYGYTF.

The V gene is TRBV6-1, the J gene TRBJ1-1; TCRdb picks TRBD1, but there is no DNA to check that call. The germline CDR1 and CDR2 sequences are MNHNS and SASEGT. The CDR3 contains 12 residues. The CDR3 loop reads CASSPGGTEAFF.

V and J are TRBV29-1 and TRBJ1-1; TCRdb lists TRBD1, though no DNA is available to test this call. Germline V gene lookup returns CDR1 SQVTM and CDR2 ANQGSEA. This CDR3 region has 15 residues. The CDR3 region is CSVERDRGMNTEAFF.

CDR3 protein: CASTDHGTMDTEAFF. V usage is TRBV2 and J usage is TRBJ1-1; TCRdb proposes TRBD1, but this gene call is untestable without DNA. The CDR3 has 15 residues. The germline V gene has CDR1 SNHLY and CDR2 FYNNEI.

The J gene is TRBJ2-3, the V gene TRBV4-1; TCRdb reports TRBD1, a call that lacks DNA to check it against. Germline-derived CDR1 and CDR2 are MGHRA and YSYEKL. The CDR3 spans 18 residues. Here the CDR3 reads CASSQWTGSITSTDTQYF.

The chain recombines TRBV20-1 with TRBJ1-2; with no DNA, the TCRdb D assignment of TRBD1 cannot be verified. The CDR3 runs to 13 residues. From germline, CDR1 is DFQATT and CDR2 SNEGSKA (reference sequence). CDR3 loop: CGGQGGASYGYTF.

This chain connects TRBV5-1 to TRBJ2-1; TCRdb selects TRBD2, and the lack of DNA leaves this call unchecked. The CDR3 extends over 14 amino acids. The germline gives CDR1 SGHRS, CDR2 YFSETQ. Here the CDR3 reads CASSLRAGYNEQFF.

The gene calls are TRBV7-2 and TRBJ2-3; TCRdb lists TRBD2, though no DNA is available to test this call. There are 14 residues in the CDR3. Per the germline V gene, CDR1 is SGHTA and CDR2 is FQGNSA. CDR3 region: CASSLGGLTDTQYF. Based on the CDR3 plus reference TRBV7-2 and TRBJ2-3, the full variable domain is GAGVSQSPSNKVTEKGKDVELRCDPISGHTALYWYRQSLGQGLEFLIYFQGNSAPDKSGLPSDRFSAERTGGSVSTLTIQRTQQEDSAVYLCASSLGGLTDTQYFGPGTRLTVL.

V usage is TRBV7-2 and J usage is TRBJ2-7; TCRdb designates TRBD2, a call that cannot be tested without DNA. There are 14 residues in the CDR3. Per germline, CDR1 SGHTA and CDR2 FQGNSA. CDR3 in amino acids: CASRRTSGVYEQYF.

This chain uses TRBV20-1 with TRBJ1-1; TCRdb's assignment of TRBD1 cannot be checked, as there is no DNA. CDR1 is DFQATT, CDR2 SNEGSKA, per germline (reference sequence). This CDR3 has 16 residues. CDR3: CSAAGNRDPMNTEAFF.

This chain joins TRBV12-3 or TRBV12-4 and TRBJ2-1; TCRdb's D call, TRBD1, is unchecked because there is no DNA. The CDR3 extends over 15 amino acids. The CDR3 here is CASSKGQETYNEQFF.

This sequence joins TRBV4-1 and TRBJ2-3; TCRdb's D call, TRBD2, is unchecked because there is no DNA. This CDR3 has 14 amino acids. Germline CDR1 MGHRA, CDR2 YSYEKL. The CDR3 is CASRQRGESDTQYF.

The chain employs TRBV3-1 and TRBJ2-2. The V gene's germline CDR1 is LGHDT and CDR2 YNNKEL (reference sequence). The CDR3 length is 17 residues. The CDR3 sequence: CASSPFRARKFGGELFF.

The chain links TRBV20-1 to TRBJ2-2; TCRdb proposes TRBD2, but this gene call is untestable without DNA. There are 13 residues in the CDR3. The V gene's germline CDR1 is DFQATT and CDR2 SNEGSKA (reference sequence). The CDR3 region is CSAKEGGAGELFF.

The chain links TRBV11-2 to TRBJ2-7; TCRdb names TRBD1, which stays unverified in the absence of DNA. The CDR3 runs 14 residues. Germline values: CDR1 SGHAT, CDR2 FQNNGV. The CDR3 loop reads CASRNRDRGHEQYF.

This chain joins TRBV20-1 and TRBJ2-5; TCRdb's D call, TRBD1, is unchecked because there is no DNA. The V gene's germline CDR1 is DFQATT and CDR2 SNEGSKA (reference sequence). The CDR3 length is 12 residues. The CDR3 loop is CSAQMGGETQYF.

V gene TRBV5-1 combines with J gene TRBJ1-1. Germline V gene data show CDR1 as SGHRS and CDR2 as YFSETQ. CDR3 length: 14 residues. The CDR3 spells CASSSQALNTEAFF.